These 19 T cell receptor beta chains were all obtained from the same sample, sequenced in a study of human T cells and chemical hapten exposure. Time point here: patch test 1, 2 weeks after DPC sensitization. The treatment here: therapeutic diphenylcyclopropenone sensitization with weekly scalp DPC. TCRdb ran MiXCR on the RACE reads and lists one entry per CDR3 protein. The table lists around 380,000 distinct CDR3 sequences, about 4.4% of them singletons. This specimen was whole blood, taken in connection with sensitization to the hapten diphenylcyclopropenone (DPC). These receptor sequences come from a woman in her 50s with alopecia areata. Some clones in this sample may be carry-over from other donors' samples.

This clonotype came up many times. The gene calls are TRBV29-1 and TRBJ1-2; possibly TRBD1 for D (5 bases). The germline V and J ends were trimmed by 6 bases and 1 base, with 15 bases remaining between them. Germline V gene data show CDR1 as SQVTM and CDR2 as ANQGSEA. CDR3 length: 14 amino acids. CDR3 region: CSVGGHRDNYGYTF. For the CDR3, the DNA is TGCAGCGTGGGCGGACACCGGGATAACTATGGCTACACCTTC.

This clonotype was counted at least ten times. In nucleotides, the CDR3 is TGTGCCAGCACTACGACTAGCGGGTTCTACAATGAGCAGTTCTTC. Translation: CASTTTSGFYNEQFF. This chain connects TRBV12-3 or TRBV12-4 to TRBJ2-1, with TRBD2 matching over 10 bases. The CDR3 runs 15 residues. V shed 7 bases, J shed 3 bases, and the junction held 6 bases outside the gene matches.

This clonotype was recorded many times. The gene calls are TRBV20-1 and TRBJ2-3; 13 nucleotides align to TRBD2. Germline V CDR1 and CDR2: DFQATT, SNEGSKA (reference sequence). Trimming cost V 5 bases and J 3 bases; bases outside gene matches: 8. This CDR3 contains 16 residues. This chain's CDR3 is CSAGTRLAGGTDTQYF. DNA for the CDR3: TGCAGTGCTGGAACCCGACTAGCGGGAGGTACAGATACGCAGTATTTT.

CDR3 DNA sequence: TGTGCCAGCTCACCACCGAACGGGTATCAAACTGAAGCTTTCTTT. It is translated as CASSPPNGYQTEAFF. This sequence joins TRBV18 and TRBJ1-1; no clear D gene. Per the germline V gene, CDR1 is KGHSH and CDR2 is LQKENI. The V end was cut by 0 bases, the J end by 5 bases, with 13 bases between. This CDR3 comprises 15 residues.

This clonotype was recorded many times. V gene TRBV20-1 combines with J gene TRBJ1-1; no clear D gene. This CDR3 has 14 amino acids. From germline, CDR1 is DFQATT and CDR2 SNEGSKA (reference sequence). Deletions cut 6 bases from V and 1 base from J, with 15 bases between. The CDR3 DNA is TGCAGTGCCCGAATTGACGGAGAGAACACTGAAGCTTTCTTT. Translated: CSARIDGENTEAFF.

The chain recombines TRBV9 with TRBJ1-3, with D perhaps matching TRBD1 (5 bases). The V gene lost 0 bases and the J gene lost 11 bases, with 15 bases spanning the gap. Germline CDR1 and CDR2: SGDLS and YYNGEE. This CDR3 is built from 14 residues. DNA for the CDR3: TGTGCCAGCAGCGTAGTCTGGGAGGGGAGCGCCATATATTTT. Its translation: CASSVVWEGSAIYF.

The table lists this clonotype with a few counts. J is TRBJ2-1 and V is TRBV28, with 8 bases aligning to TRBD2. The J segment lost 3 bases and the V segment lost 7 bases, leaving 8 bases of the junction unmatched. Germline V gene data show CDR1 as MDHEN and CDR2 as SYDVKM. The CDR3 covers 15 residues. The DNA of the CDR3 is TGTGCCAGCACGTATAGCGGGACCTACTACAATGAGCAGTTCTTC. Residues: CASTYSGTYYNEQFF.

This clonotype was counted between two and nine times. J is TRBJ1-1 and V is TRBV2; possibly TRBD1 for D (5 bases). Germline V gives CDR1 SNHLY, CDR2 FYNNEI. Trimming shortened V by 6 bases and J by 1 base, and 12 bases separated the two germline ends. The CDR3 length is 14 residues. As DNA, the CDR3 is TGTGCCAGCAGCAGCAGGGTGGGGAACACTGAAGCTTTCTTT. Protein: CASSSRVGNTEAFF.

About this clonotype itself: One end of the junction varies from germline; a read error may be responsible. This chain uses TRBV7-3 with TRBJ2-1; 8 nucleotides align to TRBD2. CDR3 length: 15 residues. Germline values: CDR1 SGHTA, CDR2 FQGTGA. CDR3 sequence (DNA): TGTGTCAGCAGCCATAGCGGGGCCTCCTACAATGAGCAGTTCTTC. It specifies CVSSHSGASYNEQFF.

This rearrangement joins TRBV6-1 to TRBJ1-5; 7 bases are a match to TRBD1. Germline V gene lookup returns CDR1 MNHNS and CDR2 SASEGT. The CDR3 consists of 15 residues. With V trimmed by 8 bases and J by 0 bases, 7 bases remained unmatched. This CDR3 is CASCGQAGSNQPQHF. DNA of the CDR3: TGTGCCAGCTGCGGACAGGCGGGTAGCAATCAGCCCCAGCATTTT.

The rearrangement links TRBV28 to TRBJ2-2, with 16 bases lining up with TRBD2. The CDR3 runs to 17 residues. The germline V gene encodes CDR1 MDHEN and CDR2 SYDVKM. With 5 bases clipped from V and 3 bases from J, the junction kept 3 bases outside the gene matches. The CDR3 loop is CASSSGTSGRDTGELFF. In DNA, the CDR3 is TGTGCCAGCAGTAGTGGGACTAGCGGGAGGGACACCGGGGAGCTGTTTTTT.

The V call is TRBV20-1, the J call TRBJ2-1, with D tentatively TRBD2 (5 bases). Germline CDR1 reads DFQATT; CDR2 reads SNEGSKA (reference sequence). This CDR3 contains 13 residues. V shed 5 bases and J shed 8 bases, with 16 bases lying between them. The CDR3 bases are TGCAGTGCTTCCAGCGGTCCCAAAGATGAGCAGTTCTTC. Translated: CSASSGPKDEQFF.

This chain uses TRBV6-6 with TRBJ2-5; either TRBD1 or TRBD2 may fit D (5 bases each). V was pared by 5 bases and J by 5 bases, with 15 bases between. Germline V lookup: CDR1 MNHNY, CDR2 SVGAGI (reference sequence). The CDR3 extends over 14 amino acids. CDR3 region: CASSRGVRVETQYF. The CDR3 DNA is TGTGCCAGCAGTAGGGGAGTCAGGGTGGAGACCCAGTACTTC.

V gene TRBV30 combines with J gene TRBJ2-7; TRBD1 aligns across 8 bases. There are 18 residues in the CDR3. Trimming removed 3 bases from V and 2 bases from J; junction bases left unmatched: 18. Germline values: CDR1 GTSNPN, CDR2 SVGIG (reference sequence). CDR3 amino acids: CAWSPRRGWTGLTYEQYF. For the CDR3, the DNA is TGTGCCTGGAGCCCACGCCGGGGGTGGACAGGGTTAACCTACGAGCAGTACTTC.

This clonotype was observed at least ten times. The chain uses TRBV7-3 and TRBJ2-3; D is undetermined. V dropped 4 bases and J dropped 9 bases, with 17 bases sitting between them. This CDR3 is 14 amino acids long. From germline, CDR1 is SGHTA and CDR2 FQGTGA. CDR3 coding DNA: TGTGCCAGCAGCTCCCAACCAACTGGTCAGACGCAGTATTTT. This codes for CASSSQPTGQTQYF.

The rearrangement uses TRBV13 and TRBJ2-7; 9 bases map to TRBD1. J lost 2 bases, V lost 3 bases, and 5 bases had no gene match. The CDR3 consists of 15 residues. Germline CDR1 and CDR2: PRHDT and FYEKMQ (reference sequence). CDR3 in DNA: TGTGCCAGCAGCTTGGGACAGGGACAAACCTACGAGCAGTACTTC. It yields the protein CASSLGQGQTYEQYF. The complete variable domain, with remaining parts taken from reference TRBV13 and TRBJ2-7, reads AAGVIQSPRHLIKEKRETATLKCYPIPRHDTVYWYQQGPGQDPQFLISFYEKMQSDKGSIPDRFSAQQFSDYHSELNMSSLELGDSALYFCASSLGQGQTYEQYFGPGTRLTVT.

The table lists this clonotype with many counts. The rearrangement links TRBV5-1 to TRBJ1-2, with D perhaps TRBD1 (6 bases). CDR1 is SGHRS and CDR2 is YFSETQ in the germline V gene. This CDR3 has 15 amino acids. V shed 5 bases and J shed 0 bases, with 14 bases lying between them. CDR3 bases: TGCGCCAGCAGTCCGGACGGGACAACTAACTATGGCTACACCTTC. It translates to CASSPDGTTNYGYTF. The whole variable domain, remainder taken from reference TRBV5-1 and TRBJ1-2, is KAGVTQTPRYLIKTRGQQVTLSCSPISGHRSVSWYQQTPGQGLQFLFEYFSETQRNKGNFPGRFSGRQFSNSRSEMNVSTLELGDSALYLCASSPDGTTNYGYTFGSGTRLTVV.

At least ten counts were recorded for this clonotype. The rearrangement links TRBV7-9 to TRBJ1-1, with D perhaps matching TRBD1 (5 bases). The CDR3 is 15 residues long. In germline, CDR1 is SEHNR, CDR2 FQNEAQ (reference sequence). V shed 2 bases and J shed 0 bases, with 10 bases lying between them. CDR3 protein: CASSLQGRLNTEAFF. Written as DNA, the CDR3 is TGTGCCAGCAGCTTACAGGGTAGACTGAACACTGAAGCTTTCTTT.

This clonotype occurred a few times. V and J are TRBV21-1 and TRBJ1-5; the table's D call of TRBD1 was not tested on the DNA. TRBV21-1 is recorded as a pseudogene. The CDR3 runs 17 residues. This chain's CDR3 is CASSLKGQGGSNQPQHF. The CDR3 DNA is TGTGCCAGCAGCCTAAAGGGACAGGGGGGTAGCAATCAGCCCCAGCATTTT.